This TCR beta chain was recorded in a study of T cells in Graves' hyperthyroidism and ophthalmopathy. Trimming removed 4 bases from V and 0 bases from J, with 12 bases in between. Per the germline V gene, CDR1 is MNHEY and CDR2 is SVGEGT. The CDR3 runs to 15 residues. It was RNA transcripts that yielded the amplified TCR beta CDR3 regions. Carried out on the TCR CDR3, a first-round RT-PCR used the HTBI primer set. Each CDR3 protein gets one entry after TCRdb re-called the multiplex PCR reads with MiXCR. The table lists around 450,000 distinct CDR3 sequences, about a sixth of them singletons. This clonotype was found many times.

The V and J genes are TRBV6-2 or TRBV6-3 and TRBJ1-2; D gene uncertain. The sequence came from a woman between 18 and 29 years old with Graves' hyperthyroidism. The sample taken for sequencing was blood. CDR3 nucleotides: TGTGCCAGCAGTTCCAGCGGAAGACCTAACTATGGCTACACCTTC. It is translated as CASSSSGRPNYGYTF.